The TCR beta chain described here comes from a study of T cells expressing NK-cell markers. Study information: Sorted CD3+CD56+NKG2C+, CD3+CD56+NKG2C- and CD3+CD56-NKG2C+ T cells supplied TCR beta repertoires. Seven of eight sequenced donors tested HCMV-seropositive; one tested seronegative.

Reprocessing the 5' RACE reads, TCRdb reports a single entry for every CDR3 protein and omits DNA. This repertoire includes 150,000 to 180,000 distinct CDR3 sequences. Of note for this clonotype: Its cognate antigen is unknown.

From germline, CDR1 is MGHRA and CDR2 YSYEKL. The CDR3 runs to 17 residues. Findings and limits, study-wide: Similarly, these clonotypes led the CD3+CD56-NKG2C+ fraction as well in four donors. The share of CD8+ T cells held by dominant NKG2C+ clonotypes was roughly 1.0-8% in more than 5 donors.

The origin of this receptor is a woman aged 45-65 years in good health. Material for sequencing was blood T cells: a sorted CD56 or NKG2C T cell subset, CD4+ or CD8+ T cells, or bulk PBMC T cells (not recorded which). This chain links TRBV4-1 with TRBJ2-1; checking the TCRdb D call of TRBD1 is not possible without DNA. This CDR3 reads CASSQVIGTTSYNEQFF.